The T cell receptor (beta chain) under discussion was sequenced for a study of OX40 agonist ivuxolimab in advanced cancers. Whole-study findings and limits: Some of the lowest clonal expansion was seen in partial responders at 0.1-3.0 mg/kg.

On this clone itself: Its target is not known.

The protocol was immunoSEQ multiplex PCR, while the TCRdb copy is restricted to in-frame clones and leaves out a portion. The sample consists of tens of thousands of clones, 85% of them appearing once. Between the trimmed V and J ends, which lost 7 bases and 4 bases, there was a span of 9 bases. The CDR3 extends over 12 amino acids. Germline-derived CDR1 and CDR2 are MNHNY and SVGAGI (reference sequence). The chain employs TRBV6-6 and TRBJ2-3; D remains unclear. The sequenced sample was CD4+ or CD8+ T cells sorted from blood, obtained in a trial of the OX40 agonist ivuxolimab. The receptor was isolated from an adult with an advanced solid tumor such as melanoma, head and neck, liver or kidney cancer. The CDR3 bases are TGTGCCAGCAATCAAGACTCAGATACGCAGTATTTT. Translated, it gives CASNQDSDTQYF.